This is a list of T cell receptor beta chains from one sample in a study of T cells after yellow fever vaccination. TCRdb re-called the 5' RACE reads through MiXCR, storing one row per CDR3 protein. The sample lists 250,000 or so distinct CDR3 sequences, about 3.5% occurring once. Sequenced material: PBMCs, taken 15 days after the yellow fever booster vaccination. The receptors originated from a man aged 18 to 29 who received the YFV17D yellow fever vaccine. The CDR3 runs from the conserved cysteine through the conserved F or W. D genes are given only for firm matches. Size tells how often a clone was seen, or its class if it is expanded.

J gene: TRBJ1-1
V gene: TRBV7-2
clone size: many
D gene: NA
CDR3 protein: CASSPRGGLAEAFF
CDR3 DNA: TGTGCCAGCAGCCCGCGGGGAGGGTTGGCTGAAGCTTTCTTT

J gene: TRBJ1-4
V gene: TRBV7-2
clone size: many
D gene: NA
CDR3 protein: CASSSGANEKLFF
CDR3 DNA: TGTGCCAGCAGCTCAGGGGCGAATGAAAAACTGTTTTTT

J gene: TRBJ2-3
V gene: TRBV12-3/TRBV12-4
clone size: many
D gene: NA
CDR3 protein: CASSLGRTDTQYF
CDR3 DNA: TGTGCCAGCAGTTTAGGGCGCACAGATACGCAGTATTTT

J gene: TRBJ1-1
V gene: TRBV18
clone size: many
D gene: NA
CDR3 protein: CASSPSRGGTEAFF
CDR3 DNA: TGTGCCAGCTCACCTTCTAGGGGCGGGACTGAAGCTTTCTTT

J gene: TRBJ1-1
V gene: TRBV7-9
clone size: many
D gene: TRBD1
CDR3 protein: CASSSSDRVKNTEAFF
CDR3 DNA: TGTGCCAGCAGCTCCTCGGACAGGGTGAAGAACACTGAAGCTTTCTTT

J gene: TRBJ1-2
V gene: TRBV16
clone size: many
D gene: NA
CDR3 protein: CASSPSFQVELNGYTF
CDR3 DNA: TGTGCCAGCAGCCCGTCCTTTCAGGTTGAATTAAATGGCTACACCTTC

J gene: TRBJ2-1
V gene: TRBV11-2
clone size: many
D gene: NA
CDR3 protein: CASSLAAGLAVLDEQFF
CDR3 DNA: TGTGCCAGCAGCTTAGCGGCGGGGCTAGCCGTCCTGGATGAGCAGTTCTTC

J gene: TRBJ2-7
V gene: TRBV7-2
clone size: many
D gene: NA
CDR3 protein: CASSWAGHGEQYF
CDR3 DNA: TGTGCCAGCAGCTGGGCCGGGCATGGCGAGCAGTACTTC

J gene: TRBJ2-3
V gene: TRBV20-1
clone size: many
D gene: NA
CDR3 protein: CSASDDWDTQYF
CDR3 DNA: TGCAGTGCTAGCGACGACTGGGATACGCAGTATTTT

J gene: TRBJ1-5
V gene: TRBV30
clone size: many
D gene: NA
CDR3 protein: CAWSVPNRVQPQHF
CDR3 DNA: TGTGCCTGGAGTGTCCCTAACAGGGTTCAGCCCCAGCATTTT

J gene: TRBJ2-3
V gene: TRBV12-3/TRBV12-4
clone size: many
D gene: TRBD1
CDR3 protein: CASRVTGSTDTQYF
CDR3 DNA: TGTGCCAGCAGAGTGACAGGGAGCACAGATACGCAGTATTTT